Included here is one TCR beta chain sequence, with context. The sample belongs to a study of T cell responses to AZD1222 COVID-19 vaccine. The method was immunoSEQ multiplex PCR; TCRdb's version includes in-frame clones alone and lacks a portion of them. The data contain roughly 170,000 clones, 75% to 95% of them singletons. The CDR3 sequence is 13 residues long. Germline lookup yields CDR1 SGHTA and CDR2 FQGNSA. J gave up 6 bases and V 1 base, and 1 base lay outside the gene matches. The chain employs TRBV7-2 and TRBJ2-7, with 9 bases matching TRBD1. This material consisted of peripheral blood, taken on day 0 of AZD1222 vaccination. This TCR derives from an adult in good health. This CDR3 reads CASSLGTGAEQYF. CDR3 in DNA: TGTGCCAGCAGCTTAGGGACAGGGGCCGAGCAGTACTTC.